This passage covers 31 T cell receptor beta chains from one sample sequenced in a study of blood T cells in healthy people across ages. Through a sample-barcoded 5' primer and a J-beta primer mix, a second PCR was run for roughly 6 to 12 cycles. Each CDR3 protein gets one entry after TCRdb re-called the 5' RACE reads with MiXCR. The table has hundreds of thousands of distinct CDR3 sequences, about 30% seen once. Sample: blood. These receptor sequences come from a woman of 80 years or more in good health.

The V gene is TRBV7-2, the J gene TRBJ2-3; tentative D call: TRBD1 (6 bases). The length of the CDR3 is 14 residues. Trimming removed 7 bases from V and 5 bases from J, with 16 bases in between. Germline V lookup: CDR1 SGHTA, CDR2 FQGNSA. The CDR3 reads CASNEQGPRDTQYF. CDR3 sequence (DNA): TGTGCCAGCAACGAACAGGGACCGAGAGATACGCAGTATTTT.

Points on this clonotype: A junction end diverges from the germline sequence, so it may reflect a read error. V usage is TRBV7-9 and J usage is TRBJ1-1; a weak D match, TRBD1 (6 bases). Germline V lookup: CDR1 SEHNR, CDR2 FQNEAQ (reference sequence). The CDR3 spans 14 residues. CDR3 sequence: CASTLTGSGTEAFF. The CDR3 DNA follows: TGTGCCAGCACCTTAACAGGGTCGGGTACTGAAGCTTTCTTT.

This clonotype was counted ten times or more. The gene calls are TRBV27 and TRBJ1-5; 9 nucleotides line up with TRBD1. The CDR3 has 19 residues. J lost 1 base, V lost 2 bases, and 12 bases had no gene match. Germline loops: CDR1 MNHEY, CDR2 SMNVEV (reference sequence). The CDR3 region is CASSLRGQGLIGSNQPQHF. The CDR3 bases are TGTGCCAGCAGTTTAAGGGGACAGGGCTTGATTGGGAGCAATCAGCCCCAGCATTTT.

This clonotype was counted a single time. V and J are TRBV3-1 and TRBJ2-7, with 10 nucleotides matching TRBD1. J was trimmed by 6 bases and V by 4 bases; bases with no gene match: 12. The CDR3 is 16 amino acids. Germline CDR1 LGHDT, CDR2 YNNKEL (reference sequence). The CDR3: CASSPTGGTGAGEQYF. The DNA of the CDR3 is TGTGCCAGCAGCCCCACTGGTGGGACAGGGGCGGGCGAGCAGTACTTC.

This clonotype was counted ten times or more. The CDR3 region is CASRLWGPNTEAFF. The CDR3 DNA is TGTGCCAGCAGGCTCTGGGGACCAAACACTGAAGCTTTCTTT. This chain links TRBV28 with TRBJ1-1, with D possibly being TRBD1 (5 bases). In germline, CDR1 is MDHEN, CDR2 SYDVKM. The CDR3 consists of 14 residues. Trimming took 6 bases from V and 2 from J, leaving 13 bases between them.

This clonotype was seen just once. The V gene is TRBV7-8, the J gene TRBJ2-5; 8 bases align to TRBD2. This CDR3 region has 16 residues. Looked up from germline, CDR1 is SGHVS and CDR2 is FQNEAQ. V dropped 2 bases and J dropped 11; count of bases not matched to a gene: 16. The CDR3 loop reads CASSLLRGGPYNEQYF. Here the CDR3 DNA reads TGTGCCAGCAGCTTACTTCGGGGGGGCCCCTACAATGAGCAGTACTTC.

The chain uses TRBV27 and TRBJ2-5; 12 bases fit TRBD2. Germline V CDR1 and CDR2: MNHEY, SMNVEV (reference sequence). CDR3 length: 15 amino acids. Trimming at V came to 5 bases and at J to 11 bases, leaving 12 bases not matched to a gene. CDR3 DNA: TGTGCCAGCAGTCCGTGGACTAGCGGGACGGAAGAGCAGTACTTC. Its protein product is CASSPWTSGTEEQYF.

On this clonotype: With a much larger clone just one base away, this may be a read error. This sequence joins TRBV3-1 and TRBJ2-5; D remains ambiguous. CDR1 and CDR2 (germline): LGHDT, YNNKEL (reference sequence). This CDR3 is 14 amino acids long. V was pared by 3 bases and J by 2 bases, with 10 bases between. Here the CDR3 DNA reads TGTGCCAGCAGCCAGAAAAACAGTCAAGAGACCCAGTACTTC. The encoded protein is CASSQKNSQETQYF.

This clonotype showed up just a few times. This chain connects TRBV29-1 to TRBJ1-1; no clear D gene. CDR3 length equals 14 residues. Germline CDR1 reads SQVTM; CDR2 reads ANQGSEA. V shed 4 bases and J shed 4 bases, with 16 bases lying between them. CDR3 region: CSVGLSLGTTEAFF. Here the CDR3 DNA reads TGCAGCGTTGGCCTCTCGCTAGGTACCACTGAAGCTTTCTTT.

In its sample, this clonotype was seen many times. The chain is built from TRBV9 and TRBJ1-5; no reliable D call. Per the germline V gene, CDR1 is SGDLS and CDR2 is YYNGEE. V was shortened by 4 bases and J by 0 bases, with 8 bases between the two germline ends. The CDR3 is 14 residues long. The CDR3 sequence is CASSPGLSNQPQHF. For the CDR3, the DNA is TGTGCCAGCAGCCCCGGACTTAGCAATCAGCCCCAGCATTTT.

This rearrangement joins TRBV12-3 or TRBV12-4 to TRBJ1-3, with D maybe TRBD1 (6 bases). The CDR3 contains 16 residues. V gave up 2 bases and J gave up 1 base, with 12 bases separating them. The CDR3 nucleotides read TGTGCCAGCAGTTTAAAGGGGGGCTTTTCTGGAAACACCATATATTTT. Its translation: CASSLKGGFSGNTIYF.

In this sample, this clonotype turned up many times. It may be a read error: a sequence one base away is much more abundant. The gene calls are TRBV12-3 or TRBV12-4 and TRBJ2-5; 13 positions match TRBD2. Trimming took 3 bases from V and 11 from J; bases not matched to a gene: 24. The CDR3 extends over 20 amino acids. The CDR3 nucleotides read TGTGCCAGCAGTTTTGATCCTAGAAAGACTAGCGGGGGGTATTACAATGAGCAGTACTTC. The encoded protein is CASSFDPRKTSGGYYNEQYF.

The chain recombines TRBV6-1 with TRBJ2-7; unclear D gene. The CDR3 is 14 amino acids. From germline, CDR1 is MNHNS and CDR2 SASEGT. V was pared by 2 bases and J by 5 bases, with 13 bases between. The DNA of the CDR3 is TGTGCCAGCAGTGAATCTGGCAGGATCAACGAGCAGTACTTC. This codes for CASSESGRINEQYF.

At least ten counts were recorded for this clonotype. A much larger clone lies a single base off, so this may be a read error. Written as DNA, the CDR3 is TGTGCCAGCAGCACCCGGACTAGCGGGGGCAACAATGAGCAGTACTTC. Residues: CASSTRTSGGNNEQYF. The chain is built from TRBV9 and TRBJ2-5; TRBD2 matches 13 bases. Per germline, CDR1 SGDLS and CDR2 YYNGEE. The ends lost 4 bases at V and 11 bases at J; junction bases unmatched: 14. The CDR3 extends over 16 amino acids.

The V call is TRBV20-1, the J call TRBJ2-1; possibly TRBD2 for D (6 bases). V was cut by 3 bases and J by 5 bases, with 17 bases left in between. Germline CDR1 reads DFQATT; CDR2 reads SNEGSKA (reference sequence). This CDR3 has 15 residues. Written as DNA, the CDR3 is TGCAGTGCTAGGGGTTGGGGCAGGGAGGACAATGAGCAGTTCTTC. This sequence encodes CSARGWGREDNEQFF.

This clonotype was seen many times. V is TRBV5-1 and J is TRBJ2-4; tentative D call: TRBD1 (6 bases). The ends were cut back, 1 base at V and 2 bases at J, with 16 bases in the middle. The V gene's germline CDR1 is SGHRS and CDR2 YFSETQ. This CDR3 is built from 17 residues. DNA of the CDR3: TGCGCCAGCAGCTTGAAATCCCGGGACACCTCCAAAAACATTCAGTACTTC. Protein product: CASSLKSRDTSKNIQYF.

A single count supports this clonotype. The chain links TRBV7-2 to TRBJ2-4, with 7 bases lining up with TRBD1. The last part of the DNA fits TRBJ2-5 better; the J call may be wrong. The CDR3 totals 15 residues. Germline V CDR1 and CDR2: SGHTA, FQGNSA. The CDR3 DNA is TGTGCCGGCAACTTATGGGGACAGAGGGAAGAGACCCAGTACTTC. As protein: CAGNLWGQREETQYF.

This clonotype was counted many times. The V gene is TRBV7-9, the J gene TRBJ2-5; D not certain. Trimming cost V 5 bases and J 11 bases, with 18 bases left between them. Germline V gives CDR1 SEHNR, CDR2 FQNEAQ (reference sequence). The CDR3 contains 13 residues. The CDR3 nucleotides read TGTGCCAGCAGCCTGGACGGTTACAATGAGCAGTACTTC. Translated: CASSLDGYNEQYF.

This clonotype has at least ten counts. The chain carries TRBV9 and TRBJ2-7; 10 bases fit TRBD1. The CDR3 covers 13 residues. CDR1 SGDLS and CDR2 YYNGEE come from the germline V gene. V trimming: 4 bases; J trimming: 12 bases; junction bases outside the gene matches: 10. CDR3 DNA: TGTGCCAGCAGCAAGACAGGGGGCACTCCTCCGTACTTC. Encoded protein: CASSKTGGTPPYF.

In regard to this clonotype: A much larger clone lies one base from this, so it may be a read error. The CDR3 nucleotides read TGTGCCAGCCAAATGGATAGGTCCTACGAGCAGTACTTC. Its translation is CASQMDRSYEQYF. The genes are TRBV5-8 and TRBJ2-4; the D is unclear. The J call may be faulty, since TRBJ2-7 better matches the DNA end. Germline V gives CDR1 SGHTS, CDR2 YDEGEE. CDR3 length: 13 residues.

This clonotype showed up just a few times. The rearrangement links TRBV25-1 to TRBJ2-2; TRBD1 aligns across 7 bases. V lost 0 bases to trimming and J lost 8 bases; unmatched junction nucleotides: 12. Germline V gives CDR1 MGHDK, CDR2 SYGVNS. The CDR3 runs to 17 residues. The CDR3 nucleotides read TGTGCCAGCAGTGAATACCCCGGGACAGACGGCACTGGGGAGCTGTTTTTT. Encoded protein: CASSEYPGTDGTGELFF.

This clonotype was picked up many times. The rearrangement joins TRBV4-3 to TRBJ2-5; D is unresolved. From germline, CDR1 is LGHNA and CDR2 YSLEER. CDR3 size: 13 residues. Deletions cut 1 base from V and 5 bases from J, with 8 bases between. The CDR3 protein is CASSQGARETQYF. The CDR3 region has the DNA TGCGCCAGCAGCCAAGGAGCCCGGGAGACCCAGTACTTC.

Only a few counts were recorded for this clonotype. The gene calls are TRBV7-9 and TRBJ1-1, with D uncertain. This CDR3 region has 13 residues. V lost 5 bases and J lost 3, with 10 bases in between. Germline V lookup: CDR1 SEHNR, CDR2 FQNEAQ (reference sequence). The CDR3 here is CASSPSTHTEAFF. The CDR3 DNA follows: TGTGCCAGCAGCCCCAGTACACACACTGAAGCTTTCTTT.

The chain links TRBV4-1 to TRBJ1-1; D not certain. There are 14 residues in the CDR3. CDR1 and CDR2 from the germline V gene are MGHRA and YSYEKL. Trimming left V 2 bases short and J 0 bases short, with 7 bases between. CDR3 bases: TGCGCCAGCAGCCAAAAGACGGTGAACACTGAAGCTTTCTTT. Translated, it gives CASSQKTVNTEAFF.

This clonotype has ten or more counts. This rearrangement joins TRBV15 to TRBJ2-7, with a possible D match to TRBD1 (5 bases). V lost 0 bases to trimming and J lost 12 bases, with 12 bases between them. From germline, CDR1 is LNHNV and CDR2 YYDKDF (reference sequence). CDR3 size: 12 residues. CDR3 bases: TGTGCCACCAGCAGAGATCAGAGACAGAGGTACTTC. Translation gives CATSRDQRQRYF.

This clonotype has just a few counts. This sequence joins TRBV30 and TRBJ2-7; perhaps D is TRBD1 or TRBD2 (5 bases each). V lost 3 bases and J lost 3, with 18 bases in between. CDR3 size: 15 residues. Germline-derived CDR1 and CDR2 are GTSNPN and SVGIG (reference sequence). The CDR3 nucleotides are TGTGCCTGGAGCCCAGGTTGGGGGACCAGCTACGAGCAGTACTTC. Amino acid sequence: CAWSPGWGTSYEQYF.

This clonotype has a count of ten or more. This chain joins TRBV20-1 and TRBJ2-7; TRBD2 matches at 7 bases. This CDR3 has 17 amino acids. J gave up 0 bases and V 0 bases, and 11 bases lay outside the gene matches. Germline-derived CDR1 and CDR2 are DFQATT and SNEGSKA (reference sequence). The CDR3 reads CSARDPLSRTSSYEQYF. CDR3 DNA: TGCAGTGCTAGAGATCCCCTCTCAAGGACTAGCTCCTACGAGCAGTACTTC.

The rearrangement uses TRBV20-1 and TRBJ2-7, with D perhaps given as TRBD1 or TRBD2 (7 bases each). The CDR3 sequence is 14 residues long. Germline-derived CDR1 and CDR2 are DFQATT and SNEGSKA (reference sequence). Trimming took off 4 bases at V and 0 bases at J, with 13 bases between the two ends. CDR3 DNA sequence: TGCAGTGCTATCAGGGGGGGTTTCTCCTACGAGCAGTACTTC. Its protein product is CSAIRGGFSYEQYF.

Ten or more counts support this clonotype. CDR3 protein: CASSPNRPYEQYF. Here the CDR3 DNA reads TGTGCCAGCTCACCAAATCGGCCCTACGAGCAGTACTTC. The rearrangement joins TRBV18 to TRBJ2-7, with D hard to call. Trimming left V 2 bases short and J 2 bases short, with 7 bases between. This CDR3 is 13 amino acids long. Germline CDR1 KGHSH, CDR2 LQKENI.

This clonotype has a count of ten or more. The chain is built from TRBV6-2 or TRBV6-3 and TRBJ1-5; the D gene is possibly TRBD1 (5 bases). The V end was cut by 2 bases, the J end by 2 bases, with 7 bases between. Germline CDR1 is MNHEY and CDR2 is SVGEGT. The CDR3 has 14 residues. The CDR3 reads CASSYVGGNQPQHF. The CDR3 bases are TGTGCCAGCAGTTACGTGGGGGGCAATCAGCCCCAGCATTTT.

The CDR3 loop reads CASSAHRGSTDTQYF. The CDR3 nucleotides read TGTGCCAGCAGCGCCCACAGGGGAAGCACAGATACGCAGTATTTT. The chain uses TRBV7-2 and TRBJ2-3; TRBD1 aligns across 7 bases. This CDR3 region has 15 residues. The V gene end was trimmed by 5 bases and the J gene end by 0 bases; junction bases not matched to a gene: 5. The germline V gene has CDR1 SGHTA and CDR2 FQGNSA.